These T cell receptor beta chains were read from a single sample in a study of blood T cell repertoires in COVID-19. Clones were read by immunoSEQ multiplex PCR, and TCRdb kept only the in-frame ones, dropping some. The sample shows 300,000 to 400,000 clones, around 90% of them seen only once. The sample taken for sequencing was PBMCs or T cells enriched from blood (not recorded which). The receptors were gathered from a woman younger than 35 who had recovered from COVID-19. CDR3s include the opening cysteine and the closing phenylalanine or tryptophan. A D gene is named only where the DNA matches it firmly. Clone size is not always given. Where it is, it says once, few, many or a class for expanded clones.

-	-	TRBV12-3/TRBV12-4	TRBJ1-1	CASGYRDEAFF	TGTGCCAGCGGTTACAGGGACGAAGCTTTCTTT
-	-	TRBV10-3	TRBJ1-1	CAMRSGVETEAFF	TGTGCCATGCGTAGCGGGGTTGAGACTGAAGCTTTCTTT
-	TRBD1	TRBV10-3	TRBJ1-2	CAIRSRGEDGYTF	TGTGCCATCAGGAGCAGGGGGGAGGATGGCTACACCTTC
-	TRBD1	TRBV11-2	TRBJ1-4	CASSFGTGTGEKLFF	TGTGCCAGCAGCTTTGGGACAGGGACCGGTGAAAAACTGTTTTTT
-	-	TRBV2	TRBJ2-7	CASRGVPGLAQDEQYF	TGTGCCAGCAGGGGCGTTCCGGGACTGGCTCAGGACGAGCAGTACTTC
-	-	TRBV6-5	TRBJ2-2	CASSSHGEPGLFF	TGTGCCAGCAGTTCTCACGGGGAGCCGGGGCTGTTTTTT
-	-	TRBV19	TRBJ1-2	CASRFSDSGDGYTF	TGTGCCAGTCGATTCAGCGATAGCGGGGATGGCTACACCTTC
-	-	TRBV12-3/TRBV12-4	TRBJ1-1	CASSLVSEAFF	TGTGCCAGCAGTTTAGTATCTGAAGCTTTCTTT
-	-	TRBV12-3/TRBV12-4	TRBJ1-5	CASKRTSHQPQHF	TGTGCCAGCAAACGGACTTCTCATCAGCCCCAGCATTTT
-	TRBD1	TRBV9	TRBJ2-7	CASSAGTGNYEQYF	TGTGCCAGCAGCGCCGGGACAGGGAACTACGAGCAGTACTTC
-	TRBD2	TRBV3-1/TRBV3-2	TRBJ2-1	CASSPPWRGGRPNEQFF	TGTGCCAGCAGCCCCCCTTGGCGCGGGGGGCGTCCCAATGAGCAGTTCTTC
-	-	TRBV18	TRBJ1-1	CASSPVREGEAFF	TGTGCCAGCTCACCAGTACGGGAAGGTGAAGCTTTCTTT
-	-	TRBV19	TRBJ1-2	CASSLREVYGYTF	TGTGCCAGTAGTCTCAGGGAGGTCTATGGCTACACCTTC
-	-	TRBV4-1	TRBJ2-2	CASSQESDRRKELFF	TGCGCCAGCAGCCAAGAGTCCGACAGACGGAAGGAGCTGTTTTTT
-	TRBD1	TRBV6-5	TRBJ1-6	CASSPSGTGQSPLHF	TGTGCCAGCAGTCCCTCCGGGACAGGGCAATCACCCCTCCACTTT
-	TRBD1	TRBV2	TRBJ1-1	CASSRNRGRGTEAFF	TGTGCCAGCAGCCGTAACAGGGGGCGAGGCACTGAAGCTTTCTTT
-	TRBD2	TRBV7-8	TRBJ2-1	CASSPSTSGGVNEQFF	TGTGCCAGCAGCCCGTCGACTAGCGGGGGGGTCAATGAGCAGTTCTTC
-	-	TRBV3-1/TRBV3-2	TRBJ1-6	CASSPLWAGNNSPLHF	TGTGCCAGCAGCCCGCTCTGGGCAGGGAATAATTCACCCCTCCACTTT
-	TRBD1	TRBV18	TRBJ2-5	CASSPRFTGGTETQYF	TGTGCCAGCTCACCACGTTTCACAGGGGGTACGGAGACCCAGTACTTC
-	-	TRBV10-3	TRBJ2-2	CAISDGGGSNTGELFF	TGTGCCATCAGTGACGGCGGGGGCTCGAACACCGGGGAGCTGTTTTTT
-	TRBD1	TRBV28	TRBJ1-1	CASSSRGLWGTEAFF	TGTGCCAGCAGTTCCAGGGGGCTTTGGGGCACTGAAGCTTTCTTT
-	TRBD2	TRBV9	TRBJ2-3	CASRAGTSGGRDRDTQYF	TGTGCCAGCAGAGCCGGGACTAGCGGGGGCCGGGACAGAGATACGCAGTATTTT
-	-	TRBV18	TRBJ2-5	CASSQEAISGETQYF	TGTGCCAGCTCGCAGGAGGCCATATCGGGGGAGACCCAGTACTTC
-	TRBD1	TRBV2	TRBJ1-4	CASSGTGEKLFF	TGTGCCAGCAGCGGGACAGGGGAAAAACTGTTTTTT
once	TRBD1	TRBV27	TRBJ2-7	CASSYEAGTGNYEQYF	TGTGCCAGCAGTTACGAAGCCGGGACAGGGAACTACGAGCAGTACTTC
-	-	TRBV3-1/TRBV3-2	TRBJ1-1	CASSQDIIARGTEAFF	TGTGCCAGCAGCCAAGATATCATAGCCCGGGGCACTGAAGCTTTCTTT
few	TRBD1	TRBV29-1	TRBJ1-1	CSGGQGPKAFF	TGCAGCGGCGGACAGGGACCTAAAGCTTTCTTT
-	-	TRBV11-2	TRBJ1-4	CASSLGGNEKLFF	TGTGCCAGCAGCTTAGGAGGGAATGAAAAACTGTTTTTT
-	TRBD1	TRBV11-2	TRBJ1-2	CASSSGTGDYGYTF	TGTGCCAGCAGCTCGGGGACAGGGGACTATGGCTACACCTTC
-	TRBD1	TRBV30	TRBJ1-4	CAWRGQGGGEKLFF	TGTGCCTGGAGGGGGCAGGGGGGTGGTGAAAAACTGTTTTTT
-	TRBD1	TRBV15	TRBJ1-1	CATSRDRGGEAFF	TGTGCCACCAGCAGGGACAGGGGGGGTGAAGCTTTCTTT
-	-	TRBV2	TRBJ2-7	CASSLTGYEQYF	TGTGCCAGCAGTCTCACAGGGTACGAGCAGTACTTC